These 2 T cell receptor beta chains were sequenced from one sample in a study of T cells expressing NK-cell markers. After re-calling the 5' RACE reads, TCRdb lists one entry per CDR3 protein, DNA absent. This sample lists around 380,000 distinct CDR3 sequences; its ten largest clones have 9.5% to 12%. The sequenced sample consisted of blood T cells: a sorted CD56 or NKG2C T cell subset, CD4+ or CD8+ T cells, or bulk PBMC T cells (not recorded which). Receptor source: a woman aged 50 to 60 in good health.

The chain has TRBV12-3 or TRBV12-4 and TRBJ2-3; TCRdb's D call, TRBD2, is unchecked because there is no DNA. This CDR3 spans 13 amino acids. The chain's CDR3 is CASRLEPSDTQYF.

The chain combines TRBV29-1 with TRBJ1-2. This CDR3 spans 12 amino acids. Germline loops: CDR1 SQVTM, CDR2 ANQGSEA. CDR3 amino acids: CSVGEAYYGYTF.